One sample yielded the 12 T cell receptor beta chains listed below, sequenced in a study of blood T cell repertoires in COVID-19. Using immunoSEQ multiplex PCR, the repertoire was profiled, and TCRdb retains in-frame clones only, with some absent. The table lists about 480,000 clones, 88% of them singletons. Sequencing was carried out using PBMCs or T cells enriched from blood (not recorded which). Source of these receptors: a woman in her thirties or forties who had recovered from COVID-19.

This CDR3 reads CASSPRLAGYEQYF. The CDR3, as DNA: TGTGCCAGTAGTCCGAGACTAGCGGGATACGAGCAGTACTTC. J is TRBJ2-7 and V is TRBV19, with TRBD2 matching over 11 bases. The CDR3 sequence is 14 residues long. J gave up 4 bases and V 5 bases, and 4 bases lay outside the gene matches. CDR1 is LNHDA and CDR2 is SQIVND in the germline V gene (reference sequence).

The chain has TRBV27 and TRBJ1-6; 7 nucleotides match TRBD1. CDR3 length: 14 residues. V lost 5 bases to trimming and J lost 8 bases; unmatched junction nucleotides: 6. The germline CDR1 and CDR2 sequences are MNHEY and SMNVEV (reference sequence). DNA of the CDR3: TGTGCCAGCAGTCTGGGGACAGCCTATTCACCCCTCCACTTT. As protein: CASSLGTAYSPLHF.

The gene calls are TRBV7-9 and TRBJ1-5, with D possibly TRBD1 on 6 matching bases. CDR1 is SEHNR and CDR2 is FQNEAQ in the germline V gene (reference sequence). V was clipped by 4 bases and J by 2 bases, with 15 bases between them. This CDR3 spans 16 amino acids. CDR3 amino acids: CASSSSQGSGNQPQHF. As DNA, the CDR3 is TGTGCCAGCAGCTCATCCCAGGGGAGTGGCAATCAGCCCCAGCATTTT.

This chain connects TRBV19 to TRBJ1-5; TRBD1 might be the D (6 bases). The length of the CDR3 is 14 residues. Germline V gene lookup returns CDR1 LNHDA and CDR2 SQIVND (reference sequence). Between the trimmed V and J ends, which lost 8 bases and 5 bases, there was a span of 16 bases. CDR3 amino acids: CASRLTGNDQPQHF. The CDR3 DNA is TGTGCCAGTCGGTTAACAGGGAATGATCAGCCCCAGCATTTT.

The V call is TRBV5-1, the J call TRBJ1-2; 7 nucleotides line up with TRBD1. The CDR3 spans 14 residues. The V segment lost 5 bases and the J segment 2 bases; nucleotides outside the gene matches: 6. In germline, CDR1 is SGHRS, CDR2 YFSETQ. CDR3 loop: CASSPGQLNYGYTF. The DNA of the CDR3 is TGCGCCAGCAGTCCGGGACAGCTAAACTATGGCTACACCTTC.

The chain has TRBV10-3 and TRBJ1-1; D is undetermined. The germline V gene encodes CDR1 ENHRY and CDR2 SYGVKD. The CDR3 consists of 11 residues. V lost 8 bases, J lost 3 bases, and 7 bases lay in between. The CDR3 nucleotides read TGTGCCATCTCGCGGGACACTGAAGCTTTCTTT. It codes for CAISRDTEAFF.

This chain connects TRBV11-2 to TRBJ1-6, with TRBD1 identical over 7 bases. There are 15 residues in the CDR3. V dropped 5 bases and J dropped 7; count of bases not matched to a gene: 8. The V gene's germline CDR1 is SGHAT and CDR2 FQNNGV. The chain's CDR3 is CASSPRDSANSPLHF. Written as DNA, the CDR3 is TGTGCCAGCAGCCCCCGGGACAGTGCGAATTCACCCCTCCACTTT.

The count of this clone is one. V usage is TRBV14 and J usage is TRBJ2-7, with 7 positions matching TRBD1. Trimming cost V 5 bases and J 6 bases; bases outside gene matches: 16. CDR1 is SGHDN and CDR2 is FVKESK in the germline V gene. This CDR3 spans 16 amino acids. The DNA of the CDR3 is TGTGCCAGCAGCAAAGGTACTAACAGGGGACGACGCGAGCAGTACTTC. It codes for CASSKGTNRGRREQYF.

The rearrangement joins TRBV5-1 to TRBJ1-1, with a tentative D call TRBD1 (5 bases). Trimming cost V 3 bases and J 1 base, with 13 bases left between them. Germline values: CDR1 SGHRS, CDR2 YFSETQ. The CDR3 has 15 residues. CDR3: CASSSELTGNTEAFF. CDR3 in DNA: TGCGCCAGCAGCTCGGAACTAACAGGGAACACTGAAGCTTTCTTT.

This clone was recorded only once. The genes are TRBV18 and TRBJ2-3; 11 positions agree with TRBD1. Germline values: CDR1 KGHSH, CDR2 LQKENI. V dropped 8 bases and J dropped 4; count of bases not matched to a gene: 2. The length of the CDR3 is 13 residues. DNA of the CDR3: TGTGCCAGCCGGACAGGGGGCGCAGATACGCAGTATTTT. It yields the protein CASRTGGADTQYF.

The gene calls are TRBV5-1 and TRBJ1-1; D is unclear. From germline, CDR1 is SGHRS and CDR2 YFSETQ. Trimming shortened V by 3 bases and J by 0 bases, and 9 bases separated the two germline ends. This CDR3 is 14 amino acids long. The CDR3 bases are TGCGCCAGCAGCTCACAGAGCATGAACACTGAAGCTTTCTTT. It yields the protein CASSSQSMNTEAFF.

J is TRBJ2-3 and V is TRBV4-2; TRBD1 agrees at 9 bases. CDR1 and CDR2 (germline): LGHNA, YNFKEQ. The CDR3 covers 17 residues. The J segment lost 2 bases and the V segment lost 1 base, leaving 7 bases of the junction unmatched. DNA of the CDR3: TGTGCCAGCAGCCAAGCATACGGGACAGGGCACACAGATACGCAGTATTTT. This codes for CASSQAYGTGHTDTQYF.